Sequencing of this T cell receptor (beta chain) was carried out in a study of OX40 agonist ivuxolimab in advanced cancers. Study at large: Ivuxolimab is a fully human IgG2 antibody that activates OX40 (CD134).

TCRdb keeps only in-frame clones here, not all; method: immunoSEQ multiplex PCR. The profile shows fewer than 65,000 clones, 75% to 90% of them singletons. This CDR3 is 17 amino acids long. V was cut by 1 base and J by 5 bases, with 20 bases left in between. Germline V CDR1 and CDR2: SGHDN, FVKESK. This chain connects TRBV14 to TRBJ2-5; D might be TRBD1 (6 bases). The source is an adult with an advanced solid tumor such as melanoma, head and neck, liver or kidney cancer. The sequences come from CD4+ or CD8+ T cells sorted from blood, collected in a trial of the OX40 agonist ivuxolimab. In DNA, the CDR3 is TGTGCCAGCAGCCAAGTAACTGGGGGCACCTTCAGGGAGACCCAGTACTTC. Translation: CASSQVTGGTFRETQYF.